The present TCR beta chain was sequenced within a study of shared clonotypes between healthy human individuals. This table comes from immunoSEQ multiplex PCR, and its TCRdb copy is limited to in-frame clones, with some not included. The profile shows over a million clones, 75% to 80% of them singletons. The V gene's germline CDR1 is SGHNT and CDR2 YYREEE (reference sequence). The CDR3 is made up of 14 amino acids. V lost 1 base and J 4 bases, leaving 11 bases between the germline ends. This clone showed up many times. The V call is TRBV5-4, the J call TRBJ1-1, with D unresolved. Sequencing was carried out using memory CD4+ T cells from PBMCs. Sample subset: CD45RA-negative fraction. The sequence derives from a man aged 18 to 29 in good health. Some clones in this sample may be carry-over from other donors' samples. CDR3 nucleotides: TGTGCCAGCAGCTTGACCCAGTCGGGCACTGAAGCTTTCTTT. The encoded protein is CASSLTQSGTEAFF.